The clone carrying this TCR beta chain was observed at least ten times. The entry originates in a study of Graves' ophthalmopathy and Graves' hyperthyroidism. Amplification targeted the TCR beta CDR3 regions, with RNA transcripts as the source material. RT-PCR was first run with HTBI primers, then multiplex PCR in a second round. TCRdb re-called the multiplex PCR reads with MiXCR, one entry per CDR3 protein. This sample has about 210,000 distinct CDR3 sequences; 25% to 35% occur once, and the top ten carry 9.1%. The V end was cut by 1 base, the J end by 4 bases, with 7 bases between. CDR1 and CDR2 from the germline V gene are WNHNN and SYGVQD (reference sequence). CDR3 length: 14 amino acids.

The clonotype was recovered from a middle-aged man with Graves' ophthalmopathy. Sample: peripheral blood. The chain has TRBV10-1 and TRBJ2-2; D gene unclear. CDR3 in DNA: TGCGCCAGCAGTGAGTTCAGGATCACCGGGGAGCTGTTTTTT. Amino acid sequence: CASSEFRITGELFF.